Reported below is one T cell receptor (beta chain). Original data processing: The assay estimated nucleated cells by amplifying reference gene primers. Here immunoSEQ multiplex PCR was the method, and the copy in TCRdb shows in-frame clones only, minus some. The V and J calls and clone size come from that table; D and trimming were worked out from the DNA. The sample gives approximately 160,000 clones, approximately 80% of which show up once; 7% to 10% is in the top ten. The sample is drawn from a study of blood T cell repertoires in COVID-19. For the study at large: Material from acute and convalescent COVID-19 was sourced from the United States, Italy and Spain.

The receptor was derived from a man aged 55 to 69 with acute or convalescent COVID-19. The sample taken for sequencing was peripheral blood.

In nucleotides, the CDR3 is TGTGCCAGCAGTTTCACAGGGGATGCTGAAGCTTTCTTT. This sequence encodes CASSFTGDAEAFF. The J gene is TRBJ1-1, the V gene TRBV6-6; 7 nucleotides align to TRBD1. Germline V gene sequence: CDR1 MNHNY, CDR2 SVGAGI (reference sequence). This CDR3 is built from 13 residues. V gave up 4 bases and J gave up 6 bases; unmatched junction bases: 5.